The rows below give T cell receptor beta chains drawn from one sample of a study of graft-versus-host responses after intestinal transplantation. TCRdb keeps only in-frame clones here, not all; method: immunoSEQ multiplex PCR. The sample shows roughly 80,000 clones, roughly 84% of them seen only once. These receptors have no known antigen. The material was unstimulated CD8+ T cells sorted from spleen or lymph node cells, obtained before transplant. Receptor source: a human donor who was the organ donor for an intestinal transplant. Each CDR3 is given with its conserved first and last residue. A D gene is named only where the DNA matches it firmly.

V: TRBV6-6
length: 16
D: TRBD2
J: TRBJ2-7
DNA: TGTGCCAGCAGTTACGTGGCGGGGGTAAACTCCTACGAGCAGTACTTC
CDR3: CASSYVAGVNSYEQYF

V: TRBV2
length: 14
D: .
J: TRBJ2-1
DNA: TGTGCCAGCAGTGAACCGTTCGAAAACAATGAGCAGTTCTTC
CDR3: CASSEPFENNEQFF

V: TRBV6-5
length: 14
D: TRBD1
J: TRBJ1-5
DNA: TGTGCCACCGGGGGACAGGGGATTAATCAGCCCCAGCATTTT
CDR3: CATGGQGINQPQHF

V: TRBV7-6
length: 16
D: .
J: TRBJ2-1
DNA: TGTGCCAGCAGCTCGACCGGGGGGACAGACTACAATGAGCAGTTCTTC
CDR3: CASSSTGGTDYNEQFF

V: TRBV5-6
length: 16
D: TRBD2
J: TRBJ2-5
DNA: TGTGCCAGCAGCTTAATCGGAACTAGCGGCACGGAGACCCAGTACTTC
CDR3: CASSLIGTSGTETQYF

V: TRBV27
length: 15
D: .
J: TRBJ1-1
DNA: TGTGCCAGCAGACAAATGCCAGGGGATCTCACTGAAGCTTTCTTT
CDR3: CASRQMPGDLTEAFF

V: TRBV6-5
length: 14
D: TRBD1
J: TRBJ1-5
DNA: TGTGCCAGCAGCACACAGGGGTCTGCTCAGCCCCAGCATTTT
CDR3: CASSTQGSAQPQHF

V: TRBV11-3
length: 16
D: TRBD1
J: TRBJ2-2
DNA: TGTGCCAGCAGCGATAGAGGACAGGGAAGTGCCGGGGAGCTGTTTTTT
CDR3: CASSDRGQGSAGELFF

V: TRBV5-4
length: 15
D: .
J: TRBJ2-1
DNA: TGTGCCAGCAGTGGTTTGTCTAGCACCTTTGATGAGCAGTTCTTC
CDR3: CASSGLSSTFDEQFF

V: TRBV9
length: 19
D: TRBD2
J: TRBJ2-3
DNA: TGTGCCAGCAGCGCCCGGGGGGGGCTAGCGGATATATTCACAGATACGCAGTATTTT
CDR3: CASSARGGLADIFTDTQYF